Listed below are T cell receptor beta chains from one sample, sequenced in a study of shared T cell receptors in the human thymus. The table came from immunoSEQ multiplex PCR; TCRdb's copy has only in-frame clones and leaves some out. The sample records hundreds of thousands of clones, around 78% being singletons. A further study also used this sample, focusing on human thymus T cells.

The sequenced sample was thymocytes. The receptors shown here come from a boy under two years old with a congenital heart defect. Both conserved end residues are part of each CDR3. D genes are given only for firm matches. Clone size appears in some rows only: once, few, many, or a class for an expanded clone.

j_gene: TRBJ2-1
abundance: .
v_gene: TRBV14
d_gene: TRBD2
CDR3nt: TGTGCCAGCAGCCGGAGACTAGCGGGAACCTACAATGAGCAGTTCTTC
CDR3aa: CASSRRLAGTYNEQFF

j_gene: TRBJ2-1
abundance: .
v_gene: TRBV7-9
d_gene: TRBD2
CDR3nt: TGTGCCAGCAGCTTCCCTAGCGGGAAAGAGCGCTCCTACAATGAGCAGTTCTTC
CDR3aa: CASSFPSGKERSYNEQFF

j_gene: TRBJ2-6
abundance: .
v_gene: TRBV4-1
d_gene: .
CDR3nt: TGCGCCAGCAGCGGAAGGCCTAATTATAGACACGGCTCTGGGGCCAACGTCCTGACTTTC
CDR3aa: CASSGRPNYRHGSGANVLTF

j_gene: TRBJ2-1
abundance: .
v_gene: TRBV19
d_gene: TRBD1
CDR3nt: TGTGCCACCACGGGACAGGGGAGCAATGAGCAGTTCTTC
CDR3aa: CATTGQGSNEQFF

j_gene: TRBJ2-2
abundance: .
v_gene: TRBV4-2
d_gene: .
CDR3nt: TGTGCCAGCAGCCAAGATCTGGGTAGGAGCACCGGGGAGCTGTTTTTT
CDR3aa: CASSQDLGRSTGELFF

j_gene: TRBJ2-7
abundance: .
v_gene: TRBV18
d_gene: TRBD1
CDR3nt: TGTGCCAGCTCACACCCCCGGGACAGGGGTTCCTACGAGCAGTACTTC
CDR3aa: CASSHPRDRGSYEQYF

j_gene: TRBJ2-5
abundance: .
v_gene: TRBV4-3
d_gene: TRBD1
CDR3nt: TGCGCCAGCAGCCAGAGCCGGGACAGGGTTGCGGAGACCCAGTACTTC
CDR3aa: CASSQSRDRVAETQYF

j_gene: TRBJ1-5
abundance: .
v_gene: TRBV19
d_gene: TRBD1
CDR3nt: TGTGCCAGTAGTCATCGGAGGGACAGGGGAGGTCAGCCCCAGCATTTT
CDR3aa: CASSHRRDRGGQPQHF

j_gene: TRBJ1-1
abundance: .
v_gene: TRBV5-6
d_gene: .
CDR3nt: TGTGCCAGCAGCTTGGAGGGGGAGGGCACTGAAGCTTTCTTT
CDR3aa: CASSLEGEGTEAFF

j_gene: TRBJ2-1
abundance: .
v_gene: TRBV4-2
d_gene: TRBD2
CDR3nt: TGTGCCAGCAGCCAAGGTGGGGGGGTCAATGAGCAGTTCTTC
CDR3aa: CASSQGGGVNEQFF

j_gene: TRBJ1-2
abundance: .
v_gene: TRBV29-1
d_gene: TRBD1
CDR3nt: TGCAGCGTTTACCCGAGGGGGGACAGGGGACCCCTTGACTATGGCTACACCTTC
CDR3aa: CSVYPRGDRGPLDYGYTF

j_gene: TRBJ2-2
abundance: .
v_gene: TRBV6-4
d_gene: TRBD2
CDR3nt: TGTGCCAGCAGTGACTCGAGAGCGGGAGGGAGGACCGGGGAGCTGTTTTTT
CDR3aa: CASSDSRAGGRTGELFF

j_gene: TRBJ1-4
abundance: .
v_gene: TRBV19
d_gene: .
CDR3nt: TGTGCCAGTAGTATAGATCGGGTGGTCACTAATGAAAAACTGTTTTTT
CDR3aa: CASSIDRVVTNEKLFF

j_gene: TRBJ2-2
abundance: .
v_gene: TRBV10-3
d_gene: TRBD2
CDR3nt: TGTGCCATCAGCAGGACTAGTCAGAGCACCGGGGAGCTGTTTTTT
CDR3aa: CAISRTSQSTGELFF

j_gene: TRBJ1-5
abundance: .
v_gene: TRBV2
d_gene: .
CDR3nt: TGTGCCAGCAGTGCGCCAGGGAGGGACGGGACGACTAATCAGCCCCAGCATTTT
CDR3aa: CASSAPGRDGTTNQPQHF

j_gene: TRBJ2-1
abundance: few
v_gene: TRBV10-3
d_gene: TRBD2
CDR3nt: TGTGCCATCAGGGCGGGAGGGTCCGGCGGTGAGCAGTTCTTC
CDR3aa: CAIRAGGSGGEQFF

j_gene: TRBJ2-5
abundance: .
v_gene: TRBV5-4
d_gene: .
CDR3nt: TGTGCCAGCAGCTTTTCCGGGGTGGAGACCCAGTACTTC
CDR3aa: CASSFSGVETQYF

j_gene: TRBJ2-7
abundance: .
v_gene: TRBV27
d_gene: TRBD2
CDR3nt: TGTGCCAGCAGTTTAAAGAATTTAGCACTGGGGACTAGCGGGATCTACGAGCAGTACTTC
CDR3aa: CASSLKNLALGTSGIYEQYF

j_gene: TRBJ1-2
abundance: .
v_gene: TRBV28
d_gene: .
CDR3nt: TGTGCCAGCACCTTGGGTGCAGCGGGCCGCCCTGGCTACACCTTC
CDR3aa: CASTLGAAGRPGYTF

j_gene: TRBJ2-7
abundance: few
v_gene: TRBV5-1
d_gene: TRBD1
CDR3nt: TGCGCCAGCAGCGACCGGGACAGGGACGAGCAGTACTTC
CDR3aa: CASSDRDRDEQYF

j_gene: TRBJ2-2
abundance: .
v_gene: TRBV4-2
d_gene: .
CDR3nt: TGTGCCAGCAGCCAAGAAAGTACGGCGAACACCGGGGAGCTGTTTTTT
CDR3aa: CASSQESTANTGELFF

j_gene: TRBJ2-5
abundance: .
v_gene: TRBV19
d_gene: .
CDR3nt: TGTGCCAGTAGCCTAGGTTCGGGGACCCAGTACTTC
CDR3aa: CASSLGSGTQYF

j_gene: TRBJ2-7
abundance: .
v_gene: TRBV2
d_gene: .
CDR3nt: TGTGCCAGTCGGAGACTCCGATTC
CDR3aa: CASRRLRF

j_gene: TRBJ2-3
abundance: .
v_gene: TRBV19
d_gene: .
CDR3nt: TGTGCCAGTAGCAGAGGGGGGGGCAAGAGTACAGATACGCAGTATTTT
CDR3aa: CASSRGGGKSTDTQYF

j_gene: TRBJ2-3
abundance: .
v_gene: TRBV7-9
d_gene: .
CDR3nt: TGTGCCAGCAGCTTAGGGGTAGCAGGCACAGATACGCAGTATTTT
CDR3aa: CASSLGVAGTDTQYF

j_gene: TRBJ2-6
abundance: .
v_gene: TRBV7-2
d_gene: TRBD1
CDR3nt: TGTGCCAGCAGCTTAGCTCGGACAGGGGATTCCTCTGGGGCCAACGTCCTGACTTTC
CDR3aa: CASSLARTGDSSGANVLTF

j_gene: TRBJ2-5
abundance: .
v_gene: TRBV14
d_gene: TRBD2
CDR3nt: TGTGCCAGCAGCCAAGTCTTGGCTAGCGGGAGGACCGACCAAGAGACCCAGTACTTC
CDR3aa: CASSQVLASGRTDQETQYF

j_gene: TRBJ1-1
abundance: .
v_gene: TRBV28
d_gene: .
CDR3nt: TGTGCCAGCAATGGGGGGACTGAAGCTTTCTTT
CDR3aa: CASNGGTEAFF

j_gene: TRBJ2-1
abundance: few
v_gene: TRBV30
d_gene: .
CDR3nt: TGTGCCTGCTCCCTGGGGCTAGCGTCCTCCTACAATGAGCAGTTCTTC
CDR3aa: CACSLGLASSYNEQFF